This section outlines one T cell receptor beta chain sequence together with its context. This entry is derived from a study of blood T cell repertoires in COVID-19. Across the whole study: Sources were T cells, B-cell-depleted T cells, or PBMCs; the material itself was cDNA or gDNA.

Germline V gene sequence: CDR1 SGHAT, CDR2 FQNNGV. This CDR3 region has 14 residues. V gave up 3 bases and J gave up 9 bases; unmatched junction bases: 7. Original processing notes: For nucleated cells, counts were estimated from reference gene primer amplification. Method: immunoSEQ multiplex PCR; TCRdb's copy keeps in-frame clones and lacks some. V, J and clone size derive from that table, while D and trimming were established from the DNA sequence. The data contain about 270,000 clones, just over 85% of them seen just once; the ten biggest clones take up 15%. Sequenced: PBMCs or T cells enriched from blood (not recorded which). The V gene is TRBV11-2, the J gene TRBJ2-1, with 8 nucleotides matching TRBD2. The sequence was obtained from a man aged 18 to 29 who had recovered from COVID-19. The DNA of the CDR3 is TGTGCCAGCAGCTTCTTCGGGGGGGCAAGTGAGCAGTTCTTC. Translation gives CASSFFGGASEQFF. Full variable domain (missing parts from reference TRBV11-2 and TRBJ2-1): EAGVAQSPRYKIIEKRQSVAFWCNPISGHATLYWYQQILGQGPKLLIQFQNNGVVDDSQLPKDRFSAERLKGVDSTLKIQPAKLEDSAVYLCASSFFGGASEQFFGPGTRLTVL.